Below are 21 T cell receptor beta chains sequenced from a single sample in a study of cytomegalovirus exposure and HLA in healthy donors. 13 Jbeta primers and 60 Vbeta primers were used for the PCR. TCRdb's table, derived via immunoSEQ multiplex PCR, lists solely in-frame clones and lacks some. The sample contains about 120,000 clones, around 81% of which appear only once. Source material: PBMCs. The receptor source for this set is a woman in her 30s in good health and CMV-seronegative.

V is TRBV19 and J is TRBJ2-2, with a possible D match to TRBD2 (6 bases). Germline V gene lookup returns CDR1 LNHDA and CDR2 SQIVND (reference sequence). The CDR3 runs 14 residues. The V end lost 7 bases, the J end lost 1 base, and 10 bases lay between the germline ends. This chain's CDR3 is CASTPGVNTGELFF. CDR3 nucleotides: TGTGCCAGTACCCCGGGAGTGAACACCGGGGAGCTGTTTTTT.

The chain joins TRBV4-3 to TRBJ2-2; 13 bases align to TRBD2. Per the germline V gene, CDR1 is LGHNA and CDR2 is YSLEER. The CDR3 loop spans 17 amino acids. V dropped 0 bases and J dropped 3; count of bases not matched to a gene: 1. CDR3 bases: TGCGCCAGCAGCCAAGAGACTAGCGGGAGGTACACCGGGGAGCTGTTTTTT. It codes for CASSQETSGRYTGELFF.

This chain links TRBV7-9 with TRBJ2-1; a possible D gene is TRBD1 (6 bases). Trimming pared 10 bases from V and 4 bases from J, leaving 23 bases between. The V gene's germline CDR1 is SEHNR and CDR2 FQNEAQ (reference sequence). There are 16 residues in the CDR3. As DNA, the CDR3 is TGTGCCATAGCCCAGTCAGGGCAGGGGATTTACAATGAGCAGTTCTTC. Encoded protein: CAIAQSGQGIYNEQFF.

Written as DNA, the CDR3 is TGTGCCAGCAGTTTAACGGTTGGGAGTTTTAGTACCGGGGAGCTGTTTTTT. Translating gives CASSLTVGSFSTGELFF. The chain is built from TRBV27 and TRBJ2-2, with D possibly matching TRBD2 (5 bases). This CDR3 comprises 17 residues. The germline CDR1 and CDR2 sequences are MNHEY and SMNVEV (reference sequence). V was shortened by 2 bases and J by 5 bases, with 18 bases between the two germline ends.

This clone was recorded a few times. One junction end disagrees with the germline gene, perhaps due to a read error. This chain connects TRBV30 to TRBJ2-2; D may be TRBD1 (6 bases). The CDR3 spans 14 residues. Germline V gene data show CDR1 as GTSNPN and CDR2 as SVGIG (reference sequence). The CDR3 sequence: CAWSGQAKHRGAVF. The CDR3 coding sequence is TGTGCCTGGAGTGGACAGGCAAAACACCGGGGAGCTGTTTTT.

This clone showed up just a few times. J is TRBJ1-1 and V is TRBV5-1; 9 positions agree with TRBD1. The CDR3 has 14 residues. The ends lost 0 bases at V and 7 bases at J; junction bases unmatched: 4. In germline, CDR1 is SGHRS, CDR2 YFSETQ. The CDR3 loop reads CASSLALGQGEAFF. CDR3 nucleotide sequence: TGCGCCAGCAGCTTGGCCCTGGGACAGGGTGAAGCTTTCTTT.

As regards this clone: Its ends do not fully match the called genes, so a read error is possible. The chain uses TRBV7-9 and TRBJ1-2; no clear D. This CDR3 region has 14 residues. Germline V lookup: CDR1 SEHNR, CDR2 FQNEAQ (reference sequence). This CDR3 is CSSSLSGSDYGYTF. CDR3 bases: TGTTCCAGCAGCTTAAGCGGCAGTGACTATGGCTACACCTTC.

This clone has more than one count but fewer than ten. This chain uses TRBV7-8 with TRBJ2-2; 8 positions agree with TRBD2. The CDR3 covers 16 residues. Germline V gene sequence: CDR1 SGHVS, CDR2 FQNEAQ. J gave up 1 base and V 3 bases, and 4 bases lay outside the gene matches. CDR3 protein: CASSLTGTRNTGELFF. The CDR3 nucleotides are TGTGCCAGCAGCTTGACCGGGACTAGGAACACCGGGGAGCTGTTTTTT. The full variable domain, completed using reference TRBV7-8 and TRBJ2-2, is GAGVSQSPRYKVAKRGQDVALRCDPISGHVSLFWYQQALGQGPEFLTYFQNEAQLDKSGLPSDRFFAERPEGSVSTLKIQRTQQEDSAVYLCASSLTGTRNTGELFFGEGSRLTVL.

The chain is built from TRBV13 and TRBJ2-5, with TRBD1 matching 9 bases. CDR1 and CDR2 from the germline V gene are PRHDT and FYEKMQ (reference sequence). Germline trimming cut 5 bases from V and 4 bases from J; bases unmatched to any gene: 14. The CDR3 has 17 amino acids. CDR3 amino acids: CASSGQVGTGRGETQYF. Written as DNA, the CDR3 is TGTGCCAGCAGCGGACAGGTCGGGACAGGGAGGGGAGAGACCCAGTACTTC.

Remarks on this clone: The junction differs from germline at one of its ends, possibly a read error. This chain joins TRBV7-9 and TRBJ2-1; D is undetermined. Germline V gene data show CDR1 as SEHNR and CDR2 as FQNEAQ (reference sequence). The CDR3 is made up of 16 amino acids. This chain's CDR3 is CSSSLVVLQNGNEQFF. CDR3 coding DNA: TGTTCCAGCAGCTTAGTTGTACTCCAAAACGGCAATGAGCAGTTCTTC.

This chain links TRBV7-2 with TRBJ1-3, with 8 bases matching TRBD1. CDR1 is SGHTA, CDR2 FQGNSA, per germline. V lost 1 base and J lost 3; bases outside the gene matches: 5. This CDR3 is 16 amino acids long. CDR3 in DNA: TGTGCCAGCAGCTTAGGACAGGGGACGGGTGGAAACACCATATATTTT. This translates into CASSLGQGTGGNTIYF.

The chain uses TRBV5-1 and TRBJ2-5; 9 bases agree with TRBD1. The J call could be wrong; TRBJ2-7 is a better fit for the DNA end. The CDR3 length is 14 residues. The germline gives CDR1 SGHRS, CDR2 YFSETQ. CDR3 bases: TGCGCCAGCAGCTTACAGGGGGCGAGGAACGAGCAGTACTTC. Residues: CASSLQGARNEQYF.

This clone has only a few counts. The chain employs TRBV2 and TRBJ2-7; D is unclear. This CDR3 contains 12 residues. V was pared by 7 bases and J by 2 bases, with 9 bases between. Germline CDR1 is SNHLY and CDR2 is FYNNEI. The CDR3 coding sequence is TGTGCCAGCACCCCTAACGCCTACGAGCAGTACTTC. Its protein product is CASTPNAYEQYF.

This clone has just a few counts. This chain links TRBV7-2 with TRBJ2-5; D may be TRBD1 (5 bases). Germline values: CDR1 SGHTA, CDR2 FQGNSA. The CDR3 sequence is 14 residues long. The ends were cut back, 1 base at V and 2 bases at J, with 8 bases in the middle. The CDR3 reads CASSLDRTQETQYF. For the CDR3, the DNA is TGTGCCAGCAGCTTAGACAGGACGCAAGAGACCCAGTACTTC.

This rearrangement joins TRBV6-1 to TRBJ1-1; D is possibly TRBD1 (5 bases). The ends were cut back, 4 bases at V and 11 bases at J, with 17 bases in the middle. Germline values: CDR1 MNHNS, CDR2 SASEGT. The CDR3 extends over 13 amino acids. The CDR3 sequence is CASSADGGSGAFF. The CDR3 DNA reads as TGTGCCAGCAGTGCCGACGGGGGGAGTGGGGCTTTCTTT.

The chain recombines TRBV5-6 with TRBJ2-5; D may be TRBD1 (6 bases). Trimming pared 5 bases from V and 8 bases from J, leaving 16 bases between. This CDR3 has 13 amino acids. Germline CDR1 is SGHDT and CDR2 is YYEEEE. The CDR3, as DNA: TGTGCCAGCAGTTTCACAGGGACCCCAACCCAGTACTTC. It translates to CASSFTGTPTQYF.

V gene TRBV5-5 combines with J gene TRBJ1-2, with 9 bases identical to TRBD1. CDR1 SGHKS and CDR2 YYEKEE come from the germline V gene (reference sequence). The junction had 2 bases not matched to a gene; V was cut back by 0 bases and J by 8 bases. The CDR3 covers 13 residues. CDR3 nucleotide sequence: TGTGCCAGCAGCTTGGAGGACAGGGGCGGCTACACCTTC. As protein: CASSLEDRGGYTF.

This clone was counted between two and nine times. The chain combines TRBV23-1 with TRBJ2-7; 8 bases are shared with TRBD1. TRBV23-1 is given ORF status, its function remaining uncertain. The V segment lost 0 bases and the J segment 1 base; nucleotides outside the gene matches: 11. This CDR3 has 18 amino acids. The CDR3 sequence: CASSQSFQDREFSYEQYF. The DNA of the CDR3 is TGCGCCAGCAGTCAATCGTTCCAGGACAGGGAATTTTCCTACGAGCAGTACTTC.

This clone was seen only once. The J gene is TRBJ1-2, the V gene TRBV28, with a tentative D call TRBD1 (5 bases). The CDR3 is made up of 14 amino acids. V dropped 1 base and J dropped 7 bases, with 13 bases sitting between them. Germline assignment: CDR1 MDHEN and CDR2 SYDVKM. The CDR3 region is CASSLSAGRGGYTF. DNA for the CDR3: TGTGCCAGCAGTTTATCGGCAGGGCGGGGTGGCTACACCTTC.

This rearrangement joins TRBV6-1 to TRBJ1-2; TRBD1 matches 8 bases. Per germline, CDR1 MNHNS and CDR2 SASEGT. Unmatched junction bases numbered 11, after V lost 7 bases and J lost 7 bases. The CDR3 runs to 14 residues. CDR3 in DNA: TGTGCCAGCATTACAGGGGGAGTTGTGGCTGGCTACACCTTC. Its protein product is CASITGGVVAGYTF.

Comments on this clone: The sample contains more than one DNA sequence encoding this CDR3. This chain uses TRBV12-5 with TRBJ2-2, with TRBD1 matching 7 bases. The germline V gene has CDR1 LGHNT and CDR2 FRNRAP. The CDR3 runs 16 residues. The J segment lost 5 bases and the V segment lost 7 bases, leaving 13 bases of the junction unmatched. This CDR3 reads CASALRDRGRTGELFF. The CDR3 region has the DNA TGTGCTAGTGCCCTCCGGGATAGGGGGCGGACCGGGGAGCTGTTTTTT. Based on the CDR3 plus reference TRBV12-5 and TRBJ2-2, the full variable domain is DARVTQTPRHKVTEMGQEVTMRCQPILGHNTVFWYRQTMMQGLELLAYFRNRAPLDDSGMPKDRFSAEMPDATLATLKIQPSEPRDSAVYFCASALRDRGRTGELFFGEGSRLTVL.